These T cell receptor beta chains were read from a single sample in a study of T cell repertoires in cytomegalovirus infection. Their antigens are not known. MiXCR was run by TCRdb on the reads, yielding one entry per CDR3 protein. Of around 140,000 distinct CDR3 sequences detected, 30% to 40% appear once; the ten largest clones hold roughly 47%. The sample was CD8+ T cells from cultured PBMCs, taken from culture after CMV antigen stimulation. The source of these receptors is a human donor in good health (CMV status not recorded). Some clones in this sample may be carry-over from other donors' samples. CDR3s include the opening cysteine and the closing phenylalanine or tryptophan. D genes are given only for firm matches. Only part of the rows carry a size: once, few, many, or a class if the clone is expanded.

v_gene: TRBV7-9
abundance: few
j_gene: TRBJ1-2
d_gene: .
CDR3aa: CASTSKAYGYTF
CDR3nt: TGTGCCAGCACTTCGAAGGCCTATGGCTACACCTTC

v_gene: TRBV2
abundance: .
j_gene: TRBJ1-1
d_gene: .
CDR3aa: CASMGQGTEAFF
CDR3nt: TGTGCCAGCATGGGCCAGGGCACTGAAGCTTTCTTT

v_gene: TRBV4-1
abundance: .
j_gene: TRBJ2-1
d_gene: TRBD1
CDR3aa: CASSQDLGTANEQFF
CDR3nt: TGCGCCAGCAGCCAAGATCTCGGGACAGCCAATGAGCAGTTCTTC

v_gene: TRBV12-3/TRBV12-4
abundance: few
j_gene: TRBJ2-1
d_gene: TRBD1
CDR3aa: CASSIQPGQGIDEQFF
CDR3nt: TGTGCCAGCAGTATACAACCGGGACAGGGTATCGATGAGCAGTTCTTC

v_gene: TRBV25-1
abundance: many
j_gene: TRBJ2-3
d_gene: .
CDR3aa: CASSQGVWTDTQYF
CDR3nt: TGTGCCAGCAGTCAAGGGGTCTGGACAGATACGCAGTATTTT

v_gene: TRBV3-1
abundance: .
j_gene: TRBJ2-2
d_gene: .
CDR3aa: CASSQAFGQTGELFF
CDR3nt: TGTGCCAGCAGCCAAGCCTTTGGTCAGACCGGGGAGCTGTTTTTT

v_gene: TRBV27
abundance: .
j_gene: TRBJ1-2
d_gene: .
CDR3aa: CASSRTTYSNYGYTF
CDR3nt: TGTGCCAGCAGTCGAACAACGTATTCCAACTATGGCTACACCTTC

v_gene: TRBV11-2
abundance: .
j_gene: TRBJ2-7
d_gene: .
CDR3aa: CASSLDPRAYSYEQYF
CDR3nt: TGTGCCAGCAGCTTAGACCCAAGGGCTTACTCCTACGAGCAGTACTTC

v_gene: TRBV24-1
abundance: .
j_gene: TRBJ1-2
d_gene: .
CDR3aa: CATSDPTSAENYGYTF
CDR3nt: TGTGCCACCAGTGACCCCACCTCCGCCGAAAACTATGGCTACACCTTC

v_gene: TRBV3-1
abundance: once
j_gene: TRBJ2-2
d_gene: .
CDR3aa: CASSQGGDYTGELFF
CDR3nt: TGTGCCAGCAGCCAAGGCGGGGATTACACCGGGGAGCTGTTTTTT

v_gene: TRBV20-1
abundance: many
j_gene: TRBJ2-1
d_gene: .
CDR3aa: CSASGGPINEQFF
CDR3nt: TGCAGTGCTAGCGGGGGGCCGATCAATGAGCAGTTCTTC

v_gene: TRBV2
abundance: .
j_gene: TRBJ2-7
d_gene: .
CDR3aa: CASSEGETASPYEQYF
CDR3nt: TGTGCCAGCAGTGAAGGAGAGACAGCGTCCCCCTACGAGCAGTACTTC